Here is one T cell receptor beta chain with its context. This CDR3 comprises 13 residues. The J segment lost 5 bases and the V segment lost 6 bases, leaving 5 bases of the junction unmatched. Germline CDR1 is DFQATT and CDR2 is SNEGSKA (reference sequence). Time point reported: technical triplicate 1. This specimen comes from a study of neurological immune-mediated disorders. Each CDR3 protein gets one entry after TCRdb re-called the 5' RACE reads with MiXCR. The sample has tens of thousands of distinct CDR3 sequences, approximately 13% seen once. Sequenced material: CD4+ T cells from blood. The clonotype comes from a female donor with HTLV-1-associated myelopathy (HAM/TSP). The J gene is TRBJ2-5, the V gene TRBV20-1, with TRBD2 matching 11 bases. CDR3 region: CSAVAGGPETQYF. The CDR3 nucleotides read TGCAGTGCCGTAGCGGGGGGGCCCGAGACCCAGTACTTC.